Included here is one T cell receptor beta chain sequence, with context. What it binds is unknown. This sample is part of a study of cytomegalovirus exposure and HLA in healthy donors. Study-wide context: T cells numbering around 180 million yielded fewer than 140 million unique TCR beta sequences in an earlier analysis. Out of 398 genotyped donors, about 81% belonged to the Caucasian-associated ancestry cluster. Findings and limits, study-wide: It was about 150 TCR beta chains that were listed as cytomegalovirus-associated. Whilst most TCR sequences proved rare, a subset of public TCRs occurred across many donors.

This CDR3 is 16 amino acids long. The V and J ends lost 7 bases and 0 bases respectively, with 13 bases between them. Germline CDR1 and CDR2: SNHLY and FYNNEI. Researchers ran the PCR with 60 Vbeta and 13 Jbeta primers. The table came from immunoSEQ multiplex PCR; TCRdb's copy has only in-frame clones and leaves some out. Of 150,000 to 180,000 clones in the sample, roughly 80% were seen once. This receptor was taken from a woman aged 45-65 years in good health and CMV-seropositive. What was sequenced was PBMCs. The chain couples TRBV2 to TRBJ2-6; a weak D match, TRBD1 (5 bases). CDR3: CASTWQGRSGANVLTF. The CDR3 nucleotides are TGTGCCAGCACCTGGCAGGGTCGCTCTGGGGCCAACGTCCTGACTTTC. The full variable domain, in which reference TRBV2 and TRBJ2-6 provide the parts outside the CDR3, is EPEVTQTPSHQVTQMGQEVILRCVPISNHLYFYWYRQILGQKVEFLVSFYNNEISEKSEIFDDQFSVERPDGSNFTLKIRSTKLEDSAMYFCASTWQGRSGANVLTFGAGSRLTVL.